One and the same sample provided the 29 T cell receptor beta chains below, sequenced in a study of graft-versus-host responses after intestinal transplantation. Using immunoSEQ multiplex PCR, the repertoire was profiled, and TCRdb retains in-frame clones only, with some absent. The data show 40,000 or so clones, roughly four fifths seen once. The source was PBMCs, collected about 1,000 days after transplant. The receptors were sampled from a human patient who received an intestinal transplant, so some T cells may come from the graft donor.

This chain connects TRBV7-6 to TRBJ2-7, with 8 bases matching TRBD1. The CDR3 length is 13 residues. The germline CDR1 and CDR2 sequences are SGHVS and FNYEAQ. V shed 2 bases, J shed 4 bases, and the junction held 1 base outside the gene matches. The CDR3 DNA reads as TGTGCCAGCAGCTTAAACAGGGGGTACGAGCAGTACTTC. It yields the protein CASSLNRGYEQYF.

V gene TRBV6-6 combines with J gene TRBJ2-7; no clear D gene. The germline V gene encodes CDR1 MNHNY and CDR2 SVGAGI (reference sequence). The V and J ends lost 5 bases and 5 bases respectively, with 16 bases between them. This CDR3 is 14 amino acids long. The CDR3 DNA reads as TGTGCCAGCAGTAAAGCCCCCAATGGCGACGAGCAGTACTTC. Its protein is CASSKAPNGDEQYF.

The V and J genes are TRBV4-2 and TRBJ2-7, with a possible D match to TRBD1 (6 bases). Trimming removed 0 bases at V and 5 bases at J, with 14 bases between. The CDR3 loop spans 15 amino acids. Germline V gene data show CDR1 as LGHNA and CDR2 as YNFKEQ. The CDR3, as DNA: TGTGCCAGCAGCCAAGAGAACAGGGCAGTAGACGAGCAGTACTTC. Translating gives CASSQENRAVDEQYF.

This rearrangement joins TRBV6-1 to TRBJ2-3, with 12 positions matching TRBD2. V shed 8 bases, J shed 0 bases, and the junction held 3 bases outside the gene matches. Germline CDR1 reads MNHNS; CDR2 reads SASEGT. The CDR3 spans 15 residues. CDR3 protein: CASLGLAGSTDTQYF. The CDR3 DNA follows: TGTGCCAGCCTAGGACTAGCGGGAAGCACAGATACGCAGTATTTT.

The sample holds one count of this clone. The V and J genes are TRBV6-1 and TRBJ2-3; TRBD2 matches 11 bases. The CDR3 has 15 residues. Germline assignment: CDR1 MNHNS and CDR2 SASEGT. The V gene end was trimmed by 4 bases and the J gene end by 9 bases; junction bases not matched to a gene: 9. CDR3 bases: TGTGCCAGCAGTGGACTAGCGGGGAGTAAGATGACGCAGTATTTT. Protein sequence: CASSGLAGSKMTQYF.

This clone came up a few times. V gene TRBV18 combines with J gene TRBJ1-5; D not certain. V was pared by 8 bases and J by 5 bases, with 13 bases between. This CDR3 is built from 13 residues. The germline gives CDR1 KGHSH, CDR2 LQKENI. CDR3 in amino acids: CASASDGYQPQHF. CDR3 nucleotide sequence: TGTGCCAGCGCGTCGGACGGCTATCAGCCCCAGCATTTT.

The V call is TRBV29-1, the J call TRBJ2-1; 8 bases agree with TRBD2. Per germline, CDR1 SQVTM and CDR2 ANQGSEA. The V and J ends lost 7 bases and 14 bases, in that order; junction bases with no gene match: 10. The CDR3 has 11 amino acids. CDR3 sequence reads: CSGRSGSGEFF. CDR3 DNA: TGCAGCGGTCGGAGCGGGAGCGGGGAGTTCTTC.

The rearrangement joins TRBV2 to TRBJ1-5; 7 positions match TRBD1. V gave up 7 bases and J gave up 5 bases; unmatched junction bases: 8. Germline V gene sequence: CDR1 SNHLY, CDR2 FYNNEI. CDR3 length: 14 amino acids. This CDR3 is CASTMGQNYQPQHF. CDR3 nucleotide sequence: TGTGCCAGCACTATGGGACAGAACTATCAGCCCCAGCATTTT.

The chain links TRBV7-9 to TRBJ2-2; no clear D gene. The germline CDR1 and CDR2 sequences are SEHNR and FQNEAQ (reference sequence). This CDR3 has 12 residues. Trimming took 1 base from V and 6 from J, leaving 3 bases between them. CDR3 residues: CASSLGAGELFF. DNA of the CDR3: TGTGCCAGCAGCTTAGGGGCCGGGGAGCTGTTTTTT.

This clone was found once. V is TRBV27 and J is TRBJ1-4; tentatively, D is TRBD1 (6 bases). The CDR3 runs to 13 residues. Trimming removed 6 bases from V and 8 bases from J, with 13 bases in between. Germline CDR1 and CDR2: MNHEY and SMNVEV (reference sequence). The DNA for the CDR3 is TGTGCCAGCAGCTACAGGGTTGGCGAAAAACTGTTTTTT. Its translation is CASSYRVGEKLFF.

J is TRBJ2-1 and V is TRBV5-1; D may match TRBD1 or TRBD2 (5 bases each). Trimming removed 0 bases from V and 5 bases from J, with 9 bases in between. Germline V gene lookup returns CDR1 SGHRS and CDR2 YFSETQ. CDR3 length: 14 amino acids. The CDR3 sequence is CASSLGDGNNEQFF. In DNA form, the CDR3 reads TGCGCCAGCAGCTTGGGGGACGGAAACAATGAGCAGTTCTTC. Using reference TRBV5-1 and TRBJ2-1 for the parts outside the CDR3, the full variable domain is KAGVTQTPRYLIKTRGQQVTLSCSPISGHRSVSWYQQTPGQGLQFLFEYFSETQRNKGNFPGRFSGRQFSNSRSEMNVSTLELGDSALYLCASSLGDGNNEQFFGPGTRLTVL.

The CDR3: CASSLATGTGEKLFF. The CDR3 DNA is TGTGCCAGCAGCTTAGCAACAGGGACGGGTGAAAAACTGTTTTTT. The chain has TRBV7-6 and TRBJ1-4, with D maybe TRBD1 (6 bases). Germline V gives CDR1 SGHVS, CDR2 FNYEAQ. This CDR3 contains 15 residues. V lost 0 bases to trimming and J lost 7 bases, with 12 bases between them. Combining the CDR3 with reference TRBV7-6 and TRBJ1-4 gives the whole variable domain GAGVSQSPRYKVTKRGQDVALRCDPISGHVSLYWYRQALGQGPEFLTYFNYEAQQDKSGLPNDRFSAERPEGSISTLTIQRTEQRDSAMYRCASSLATGTGEKLFFGSGTQLSVL.

The V gene is TRBV5-1, the J gene TRBJ2-3; D is perhaps TRBD1 (5 bases). From germline, CDR1 is SGHRS and CDR2 YFSETQ. Trimming stripped 4 bases from V and 2 bases from J, with 23 bases between. The CDR3 is 18 residues long. The CDR3 is CASSPESTGRIFTDTQYF. The CDR3 region has the DNA TGCGCCAGCAGCCCAGAGTCCACAGGACGGATCTTCACAGATACGCAGTATTTT. Full variable domain (outside the CDR3, taken from reference TRBV5-1 and TRBJ2-3): KAGVTQTPRYLIKTRGQQVTLSCSPISGHRSVSWYQQTPGQGLQFLFEYFSETQRNKGNFPGRFSGRQFSNSRSEMNVSTLELGDSALYLCASSPESTGRIFTDTQYFGPGTRLTVL.

This rearrangement joins TRBV19 to TRBJ2-5; either TRBD1 or TRBD2 may supply D (5 bases each). The CDR3 sequence is 15 residues long. Germline assignment: CDR1 LNHDA and CDR2 SQIVND (reference sequence). The germline V and J ends were trimmed by 1 base and 5 bases, with 14 bases remaining between them. CDR3 amino acids: CASSIGDGRRETQYF. The CDR3 DNA is TGTGCCAGTAGTATAGGGGACGGACGTCGGGAGACCCAGTACTTC.

The chain couples TRBV7-2 to TRBJ1-2; TRBD1 might be the D (5 bases). This CDR3 has 13 residues. Trimming pared 2 bases from V and 8 bases from J, leaving 12 bases between. The germline CDR1 and CDR2 sequences are SGHTA and FQGNSA. CDR3 sequence reads: CASSLLRQGGYTF. In DNA form, the CDR3 reads TGTGCCAGCAGCTTATTGAGGCAGGGAGGCTACACCTTC.

The chain has TRBV6-1 and TRBJ1-6, with TRBD1 as a possible D gene (5 bases). Per germline, CDR1 MNHNS and CDR2 SASEGT. Trimming removed 0 bases from V and 5 bases from J, with 14 bases in between. The length of the CDR3 is 17 residues. This CDR3 reads CASSEAGGSLDNSPLHF. The CDR3 DNA follows: TGTGCCAGCAGTGAAGCGGGGGGGTCTTTGGATAATTCACCCCTCCACTTT.

The V gene is TRBV27, the J gene TRBJ2-1, with 7 positions matching TRBD1. The CDR3 sequence is 13 residues long. In germline, CDR1 is MNHEY, CDR2 SMNVEV (reference sequence). Trimming took 3 bases from V and 11 from J; bases not matched to a gene: 7. CDR3 DNA: TGTGCCAGCAGTTTCTCCGGGACAGCTAAGCAGTTCTTC. This encodes CASSFSGTAKQFF.

V and J are TRBV28 and TRBJ2-7; TRBD1 agrees at 8 bases. CDR1 is MDHEN, CDR2 SYDVKM, per germline. This CDR3 comprises 15 residues. The J segment lost 3 bases and the V segment lost 6 bases, leaving 10 bases of the junction unmatched. This CDR3 is CASRVIRTGNYEQYF. CDR3 in DNA: TGTGCCAGCAGAGTCATCCGGACAGGGAACTACGAGCAGTACTTC.

The chain combines TRBV5-1 with TRBJ2-1, with 8 nucleotides matching TRBD2. Germline V gene lookup returns CDR1 SGHRS and CDR2 YFSETQ. J gave up 4 bases and V 4 bases, and 7 bases lay outside the gene matches. The CDR3 totals 15 residues. DNA for the CDR3: TGCGCCAGCAGCCTTTTAGCGGGGCTATACAATGAGCAGTTCTTC. Translated: CASSLLAGLYNEQFF.

This clone was counted only a few times. This chain links TRBV7-9 with TRBJ1-5; TRBD1 aligns across 7 bases. Germline loops: CDR1 SEHNR, CDR2 FQNEAQ (reference sequence). This CDR3 is built from 14 residues. With V trimmed by 6 bases and J by 5 bases, 7 bases remained unmatched. The CDR3 reads CASSLDRADQPQHF. CDR3 nucleotides: TGTGCCAGCAGTCTCGACAGGGCCGATCAGCCCCAGCATTTT.

V usage is TRBV19 and J usage is TRBJ2-1; D unclear. The CDR3 is 14 residues long. Trimming took off 2 bases at V and 5 bases at J, with 10 bases between the two ends. Germline V gives CDR1 LNHDA, CDR2 SQIVND (reference sequence). The CDR3 DNA sequence: TGTGCCAGTAGTATATTTGGTTGGAACAATGAGCAGTTCTTC. Translated, it gives CASSIFGWNNEQFF.

The CDR3 sequence is CATVGETGETQYF. The CDR3 DNA is TGTGCCACAGTCGGGGAAACTGGAGAGACCCAGTACTTC. This chain links TRBV15 with TRBJ2-5, with D perhaps matching TRBD2 (5 bases). Germline lookup yields CDR1 LNHNV and CDR2 YYDKDF (reference sequence). The CDR3 sequence is 13 residues long. V dropped 9 bases and J dropped 4 bases, with 15 bases sitting between them.

The chain carries TRBV5-4 and TRBJ2-2; D is uncertain. The CDR3 extends over 14 amino acids. Germline V gene sequence: CDR1 SGHNT, CDR2 YYREEE (reference sequence). V lost 0 bases and J lost 7, with 10 bases in between. CDR3 DNA: TGTGCCAGCAGCTTGGGAGCATCTGGCGGGGAGCTGTTTTTT. Translating it yields CASSLGASGGELFF. Supplemented by reference TRBV5-4 and TRBJ2-2, the full variable domain reads ETGVTQSPTHLIKTRGQQVTLRCSSQSGHNTVSWYQQALGQGPQFIFQYYREEENGRGNFPPRFSGLQFPNYSSELNVNALELDDSALYLCASSLGASGGELFFGEGSRLTVL.

The chain links TRBV2 to TRBJ1-1; D unclear. Germline CDR1 reads SNHLY; CDR2 reads FYNNEI. CDR3 size: 12 residues. Trimming left V 7 bases short and J 0 bases short, with 6 bases between. The CDR3 DNA reads TGTGCCAGCACCCTCCTGAACACTGAAGCTTTCTTT. As protein: CASTLLNTEAFF.

This chain links TRBV10-3 with TRBJ1-2; maybe TRBD1 (6 bases). Trimming took 6 bases from V and 7 from J, leaving 18 bases between them. CDR1 is ENHRY and CDR2 is SYGVKD in the germline V gene. CDR3 length equals 14 residues. The CDR3, as DNA: TGTGCCATCAGCTCACAGGGTCGGGGAGTTGGCTACACCTTC. It encodes CAISSQGRGVGYTF.

The chain couples TRBV29-1 to TRBJ1-6, with D possibly TRBD1 on 6 matching bases. The CDR3 is 15 residues long. V lost 2 bases and J lost 5, with 13 bases in between. Germline CDR1 SQVTM, CDR2 ANQGSEA. CDR3 sequence reads: CSVESGYRDNSPLHF. The CDR3 DNA follows: TGCAGCGTTGAAAGCGGGTACAGGGATAATTCACCCCTCCACTTT.

V and J are TRBV19 and TRBJ2-3; tentative D call: TRBD2 (6 bases). This CDR3 region has 13 residues. The ends were cut back, 4 bases at V and 9 bases at J, with 14 bases in the middle. The germline gives CDR1 LNHDA, CDR2 SQIVND (reference sequence). The CDR3 loop reads CASSTPPGVTQYF. The CDR3 region has the DNA TGTGCCAGTAGTACCCCCCCGGGGGTGACGCAGTATTTT. Full variable domain (rest looked up from reference TRBV19 and TRBJ2-3): DGGITQSPKYLFRKEGQNVTLSCEQNLNHDAMYWYRQDPGQGLRLIYYSQIVNDFQKGDIAEGYSVSREKKESFPLTVTSAQKNPTAFYLCASSTPPGVTQYFGPGTRLTVL.

V and J are TRBV2 and TRBJ2-7; D is ambiguous. Per the germline V gene, CDR1 is SNHLY and CDR2 is FYNNEI. Between the trimmed V and J ends, which lost 2 bases and 4 bases, there was a span of 6 bases. The CDR3 is 12 amino acids. CDR3 sequence reads: CASSEYRYEQYF. CDR3 sequence (DNA): TGTGCCAGCAGTGAATATCGGTACGAGCAGTACTTC.

V gene TRBV5-1 combines with J gene TRBJ2-5, with a tentative D call TRBD1 (5 bases). Per the germline V gene, CDR1 is SGHRS and CDR2 is YFSETQ. Trimming left V 0 bases short and J 4 bases short, with 10 bases between. This CDR3 has 14 amino acids. CDR3 nucleotides: TGCGCCAGCAGCTTGGCTTCCAGGGCAGAGACCCAGTACTTC. Protein product: CASSLASRAETQYF.